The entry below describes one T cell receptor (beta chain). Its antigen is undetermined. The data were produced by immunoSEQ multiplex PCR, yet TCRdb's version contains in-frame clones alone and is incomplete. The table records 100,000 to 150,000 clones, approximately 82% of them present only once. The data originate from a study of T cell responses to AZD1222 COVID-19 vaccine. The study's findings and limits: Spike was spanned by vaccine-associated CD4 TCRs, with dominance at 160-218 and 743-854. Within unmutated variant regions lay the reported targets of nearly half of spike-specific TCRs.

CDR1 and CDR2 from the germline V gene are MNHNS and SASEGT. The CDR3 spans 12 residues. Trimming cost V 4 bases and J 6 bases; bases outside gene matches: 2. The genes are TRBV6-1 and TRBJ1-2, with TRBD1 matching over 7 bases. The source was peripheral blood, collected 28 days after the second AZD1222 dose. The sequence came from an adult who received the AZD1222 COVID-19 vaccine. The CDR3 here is CASSATGDGYTF. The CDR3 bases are TGTGCCAGCAGTGCCACAGGGGATGGCTACACCTTC.